A selection of T cell receptor beta chains follows, all from one sample in a study of vaccination and CD4 T cells after COVID-19. Via MiXCR, TCRdb re-called the PCR reads, giving one row per CDR3 protein. Altogether more than 11,000 distinct CDR3 sequences are present, 52% being singletons, with the ten largest covering 8.5% to 9%. The antigens these receptors bind are not known. Input material: CD4+ T cells from blood, cultured in vitro. These receptors came from a human donor who had recovered from COVID-19. Both conserved end residues are part of each CDR3. A D gene is named only where the DNA matches it firmly. Expanded clones get a size class; other rows say once, few or many, or leave the size out.

j_call | d_call | clone_size | v_call | cdr3_nt | cdr3_aa
TRBJ1-4 | - | - | TRBV12-3/TRBV12-4 | TGTGCCAGCAGTTTAAGGACAGCTAATGAAAAACTGTTTTTT | CASSLRTANEKLFF
TRBJ1-5 | TRBD1 | - | TRBV5-1 | TGCGCCAGCAGCTCGGGACAGCCCAATCAGCCCCAGCATTTT | CASSSGQPNQPQHF
TRBJ2-1 | - | medium-sized | TRBV30 | TGTGCCTGGAGTTCACTAGCCCGACCCACTGAGCAGTTCTTC | CAWSSLARPTEQFF
TRBJ2-3 | - | - | TRBV6-4 | TGTGCCAGCAGTAACCGTGGTACGCAGTATTTT | CASSNRGTQYF
TRBJ2-5 | - | - | TRBV11-3 | TGTGCCAGCAGCTTGGGATCGGAGACCCAGTACTTC | CASSLGSETQYF
TRBJ2-1 | TRBD1 | - | TRBV2 | TGTGCCAGCAGTTCCGGGACAGGGGACCTCCCCTACAATGAGCAGTTCTTC | CASSSGTGDLPYNEQFF
TRBJ2-5 | TRBD1 | - | TRBV25-1 | TGTGCCAGCAGTGGGGTCAGGGGGCGAGAGACCCAGTACTTC | CASSGVRGRETQYF
TRBJ2-1 | - | - | TRBV11-2 | TGTGCCAGCAGCTTAGGCGGGGTCGGTAGCTCCTACAATGAGCAGTTCTTC | CASSLGGVGSSYNEQFF
TRBJ2-2 | - | - | TRBV27 | TGTGCCAGCAGTAGAATGCGGGCGACGCGCGCGAACACCGGGGAGCTGTTTTTT | CASSRMRATRANTGELFF
TRBJ2-3 | - | few | TRBV6-5 | TGTGCCAGCAGTTACGGCGACTCCTACTACACAGATACGCAGTATTTT | CASSYGDSYYTDTQYF
TRBJ1-3 | - | - | TRBV20-1 | TGCAGTGCTAGTCTAGAAAGCACCATATATTTT | CSASLESTIYF
TRBJ1-2 | - | - | TRBV6-1 | TGTGCCAGCAGTGAAGTAGGCTATGGCTACACCTTC | CASSEVGYGYTF
TRBJ1-2 | - | - | TRBV20-1 | TGCAGTGCTTTACCCCGGACAGCTAACTATGGCTACACCTTC | CSALPRTANYGYTF
TRBJ2-3 | TRBD1 | - | TRBV7-3 | TGTGCCAGCAGCTTAAGGCCGGGACAGGCCACAGATACGCAGTGTTTT | CASSLRPGQATDTQCF
TRBJ1-5 | - | once | TRBV12-3/TRBV12-4 | TGTGCCAGCAGTTTATTGGGGGCGCCTGGTCAGCCCCAGCATTTT | CASSLLGAPGQPQHF
TRBJ1-5 | TRBD1 | - | TRBV12-3/TRBV12-4 | TGTGCCAGCAGATCAGGGACAGCATATAGCAATCAGCCCCAGCATTTT | CASRSGTAYSNQPQHF
TRBJ2-6 | - | - | TRBV20-1 | TGCAGTGCCCTATTAACTCCTCCCGGCCAGCCTGGGGCCAACGTCCTGACTTTC | CSALLTPPGQPGANVLTF
TRBJ2-4 | TRBD2 | - | TRBV7-2 | TGTGCCAGCAGCTTAGACGGGGGAGGGTCCAAAAACATTCAGTACTTC | CASSLDGGGSKNIQYF
TRBJ2-7 | TRBD1 | few | TRBV14 | TGTGCCAGCAGCCAAGAACCCCCAGGGGGCAGCTACGAGCAGTACTTC | CASSQEPPGGSYEQYF
TRBJ2-5 | - | - | TRBV6-5 | TGTGCCAGCAGTTACGAGGGGAGGCAGACCCAGTACTTC | CASSYEGRQTQYF
TRBJ2-5 | - | - | TRBV2 | TGTGCCAGCAGTGTAGTCCAAGAGACCCAGTACTTC | CASSVVQETQYF
TRBJ1-1 | - | once | TRBV4-1 | TGCGCCAGCAGCCAAGACGGGGGGAACACTGAAGCTTTCTTT | CASSQDGGNTEAFF
TRBJ2-3 | - | - | TRBV5-8 | TGTGCCAGCAGCTTGGCGCGGCGGAGCACAGATACGCAGTATTTT | CASSLARRSTDTQYF
TRBJ1-2 | - | few | TRBV30 | TGTGCCTGGAGTGTACAGGCAAACTATGGCTACACCTTC | CAWSVQANYGYTF
TRBJ1-1 | - | - | TRBV27 | TGTGCCAGCAGTTTAAGACCATACACTGAAGCTTTCTTT | CASSLRPYTEAFF
TRBJ2-7 | TRBD2 | - | TRBV4-2 | TGTGCCAGCAGCCATACACTAGCGGGGGATACCTACGAGCAGTACTTC | CASSHTLAGDTYEQYF
TRBJ1-6 | - | - | TRBV6-4 | TGTGCCAGCAGTGACCTTAGACGGGACATTCCTTCAGCCCTCCACTTT | CASSDLRRDIPSALHF
TRBJ2-5 | - | - | TRBV18 | TGTGCCAGCTCACCACCGGGCTCAGGTGGAGAGACCCAGTACTTC | CASSPPGSGGETQYF
TRBJ2-7 | - | - | TRBV30 | TGTGCCTGGAGTAAGCCCGATCGAGACACCTACGAGCAGTACTTC | CAWSKPDRDTYEQYF
TRBJ1-2 | - | few | TRBV12-3/TRBV12-4 | TGTGCCAGCAGTTTGAACAGGAAGAACTATGGCTACACCTTC | CASSLNRKNYGYTF
TRBJ2-3 | - | - | TRBV11-2 | TGTGCCAGCAGCTTAGAGGCCGCGCAGGGGACGCAGTATTTT | CASSLEAAQGTQYF
TRBJ2-3 | - | - | TRBV20-1 | TGCAGTGCCCCCGTGGGAGGACGAGATACGCAGTATTTT | CSAPVGGRDTQYF
TRBJ2-4 | - | few | TRBV6-5 | TGTGCCAGCAGTTACTCGGGCTTTCCGGAAAACATTCAGTACTTC | CASSYSGFPENIQYF
TRBJ2-7 | - | - | TRBV19 | TGTGCCAGTAGTATCGGACGGTTCTACGAGCAGTACTTC | CASSIGRFYEQYF
TRBJ2-1 | TRBD2 | - | TRBV24-1 | TGTGCCACCAGTGAAGGGAGACTAGCGGGGCTCAATGAGCAGTTCTTC | CATSEGRLAGLNEQFF
TRBJ1-5 | - | - | TRBV7-8 | TGTGCCAGCAGCCCAAGACAGGCTAGCAATCAGCCCCAGCATTTT | CASSPRQASNQPQHF
TRBJ1-1 | TRBD1 | - | TRBV18 | TGTGCCAGCTCACCGAAAGGCGGGACAGCGAACACTGAAGCTTTCTTT | CASSPKGGTANTEAFF
TRBJ1-1 | - | - | TRBV6-5 | TGTGCCAGCAGTTCCGGGACAAGCATGAACACTGAAGCTTTCTTT | CASSSGTSMNTEAFF
TRBJ1-5 | - | - | TRBV10-2 | TGCGCCAGCAGTGAAGGGCAGGCGGGCAATCAGCCCCAGCATTTT | CASSEGQAGNQPQHF
TRBJ1-1 | - | few | TRBV7-3 | TGTGCCAGTCCGCGGGGGGCTCCGACCTTCACTGAAGCTTTCTTT | CASPRGAPTFTEAFF